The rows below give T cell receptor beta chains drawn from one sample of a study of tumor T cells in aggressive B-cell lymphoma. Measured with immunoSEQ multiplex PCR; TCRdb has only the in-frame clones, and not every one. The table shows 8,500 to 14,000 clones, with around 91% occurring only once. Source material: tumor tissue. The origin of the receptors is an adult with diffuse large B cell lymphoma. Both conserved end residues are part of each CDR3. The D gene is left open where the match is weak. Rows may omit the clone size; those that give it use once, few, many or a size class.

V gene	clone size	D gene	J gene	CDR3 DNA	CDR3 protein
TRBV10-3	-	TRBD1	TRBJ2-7	TGTGCCATCAGTGATCAGGGGGCCGAGCAGTACTTC	CAISDQGAEQYF
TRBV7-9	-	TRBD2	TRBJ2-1	TGTGCCAGCAGCTTATCTAGCGGGAGACTAAATGAGCAGTTCTTC	CASSLSSGRLNEQFF
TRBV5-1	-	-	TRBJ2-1	TGCGCCAGCAGCTCTGTGGGGGGTACCTACAATGAGCAGTTCTTC	CASSSVGGTYNEQFF
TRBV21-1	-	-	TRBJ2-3	TGTGCCAGCAGCAATAAGTCTCAGCGGGAGGGGCTTCGCACAGATACGCAGTATTTT	CASSNKSQREGLRTDTQYF
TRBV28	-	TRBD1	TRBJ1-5	TGTGCCAGCAGATCCGCCGGGACAGGGGGTCAGCCCCAGCATTTT	CASRSAGTGGQPQHF
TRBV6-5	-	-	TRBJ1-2	TGTGCCAGCAGTTACTCAGGACAAAACTATGGCTACACCTTC	CASSYSGQNYGYTF
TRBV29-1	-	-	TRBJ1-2	TGCAGCACCGCCCAGGGTGGTGGCTACACTTTC	CSTAQGGGYTF
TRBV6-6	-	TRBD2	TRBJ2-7	TGTGCCAGCAGTTACTCCGGACTAGGCTACGAGCAGTACTTC	CASSYSGLGYEQYF
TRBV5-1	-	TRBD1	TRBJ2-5	TGCGCCAGCAGCTCGTGGACAGGGGGCGCGGAGGAGACCCAGTACTTC	CASSSWTGGAEETQYF
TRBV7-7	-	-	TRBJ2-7	TGTGCCAGCAGCTTAGGGTACAGGGACGAGCAGTACTTC	CASSLGYRDEQYF
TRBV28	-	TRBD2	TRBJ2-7	TGTGTCAGCAGACAGCCGGGGACTAGCGACTCCTACGAGCAGTACTTC	CVSRQPGTSDSYEQYF
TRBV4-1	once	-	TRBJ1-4	TGCGCCAGCAGCCCTCGGACGGGAATCACCGATGAAAAACTATTTTTT	CASSPRTGITDEKLFF